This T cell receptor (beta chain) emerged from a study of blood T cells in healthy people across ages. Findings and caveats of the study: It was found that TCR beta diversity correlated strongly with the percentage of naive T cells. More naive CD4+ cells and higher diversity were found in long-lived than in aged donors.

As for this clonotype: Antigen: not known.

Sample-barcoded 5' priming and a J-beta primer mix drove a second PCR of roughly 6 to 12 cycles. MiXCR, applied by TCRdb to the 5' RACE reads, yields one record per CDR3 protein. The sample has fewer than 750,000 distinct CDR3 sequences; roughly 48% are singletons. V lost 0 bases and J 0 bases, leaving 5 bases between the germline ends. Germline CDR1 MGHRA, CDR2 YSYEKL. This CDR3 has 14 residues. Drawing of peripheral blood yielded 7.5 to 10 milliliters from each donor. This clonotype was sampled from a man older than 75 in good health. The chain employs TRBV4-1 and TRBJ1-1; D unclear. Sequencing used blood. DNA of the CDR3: TGCGCCAGCAGCCAAGATTCGGTGAACACTGAAGCTTTCTTT. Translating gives CASSQDSVNTEAFF.